Described below is a single T cell receptor beta chain sequence and its context. No cognate antigen has been identified for it. Base qualities were left out, and no much larger clone turns up one base away. Including cysteine and phenylalanine, the CDR3 has 13 amino acids. The read is trimmed to its CDR3 DNA, 39 bases read in frame from base 1. V was cut back by 5 bases and J by 9 bases, leaving a gap of 14 bases between them. CDR1 SEHNR and CDR2 FQNEAQ are derived from the germline V gene (reference sequence). The data were taken from a study of blood T cell repertoires in COVID-19 (dated by TCRdb to the early 2020s). Concerning the study at large: Collaborator samples came from the United States, Italy and Spain and covered acute and convalescent phases of COVID-19. The prospective study material was composed of cDNA or gDNA derived from T cells, B-cell-depleted T cells, or PBMCs. Deeply sampled blood TCRbeta repertoires from subjects exposed to, actively infected with, or recovered from COVID-19 were included in the dataset. A freely available public database, intended as a resource for researchers studying the immune response to SARS-CoV-2, is where the repertoires were released. Samples came from the ongoing ImmuneRACE study (first 160 participants) plus 1,254 subjects from 6 global collaborators. The sample metadata nearly always contained a de-identified subject ID, COVID-19 status, age in years and sex. Where available, HLA class I and class II types were taken from metadata supplied by the sample provider and were not determined by assay-based typing.

The collaborating institutions used their own protocols to collect whole blood in K2EDTA tubes. For TCRbeta analysis, collaborators shipped samples as frozen whole blood, isolated PBMCs, or DNA extracted from either of those sample types. TCRbeta CDR3 regions were amplified from genomic DNA by means of the immunoSEQ Assay, a bias-controlled multiplex PCR. Processing in the source paper ran as follows. Nucleated cell counts per sample were estimated from amplification of reference gene primers within the assay. To quantify the absolute abundance of each unique TCRbeta CDR3 rearrangement, sequence reads were collapsed and filtered. For each sample, productive Simpson clonality was calculated as the square root of Simpson's diversity index over productive rearrangements. The table comes from immuneACCESS by way of TCRdb, which keeps in-frame sequences with V and J called. Part of the clones is missing from these tables; in studies checked, under half for an unresolved V gene and the rest for unknown reasons. The V and J calls and clone size come from that table; D and trimming were worked out from the DNA. The table for this sample lists under 95,000 clones; 86% of them were counted only once. The biggest ten clones account for around 20% of the sample.

The paper as a whole reports these results and caveats: Clinical and demographic metadata were provided uncurated, with the amount varying by source and participant.

The V and J segments used are TRBV7-9 and TRBJ1-5, with the D gene uncertain. The source material was peripheral blood. The clonotype was recovered from a woman of 80 years or more with acute or convalescent COVID-19. The sequenced DNA: TGTGCCAGCAGCGTGAGTGAGGTAGGGCCCCAGCATTTT. Translated, this gives CASSVSEVGPQHF. Outside the CDR3, residues come from the reference TRBV7-9 and TRBJ1-5 proteins, so the full variable domain is: DTGVSQNPRHKITKRGQNVTFRCDPISEHNRLYWYRQTLGQGPEFLTYFQNEAQLEKSRLLSDRFSAERPKGSFSTLEIQRTEQGDSAMYLCASSVSEVGPQHFGDGTRLSIL.